These 29 T cell receptor beta chains originate from one sample sequenced in a study of shared clonotypes between healthy human individuals. As defined, naive CD8 cells were CD45RO-negative and positively selected for CCR7, with terminally differentiated effector memory CD45RA+ cells excluded. TCRdb's copy holds only in-frame clones and misses some; the assay was immunoSEQ multiplex PCR. The table includes around 2.1 million clones, about 93% detected once. The material sequenced was naive CD8+ T cells from PBMCs. The receptors here all came from a man aged 18 to 30 in good health. Some clones in this sample may be carry-over from other donors' samples.

This chain links TRBV15 with TRBJ2-5, with 7 bases matching TRBD1. The CDR3 spans 14 residues. V trimming: 6 bases; J trimming: 5 bases; junction bases outside the gene matches: 9. From germline, CDR1 is LNHNV and CDR2 YYDKDF (reference sequence). The CDR3 DNA is TGTGCCACCAGGAAGACAGGGTTTGGCGAGACCCAGTACTTC. This sequence encodes CATRKTGFGETQYF.

This clone was counted between two and nine times. The chain combines TRBV27 with TRBJ1-1; no definite D call. Trimming removed 5 bases from V and 1 base from J, with 17 bases in between. The CDR3 has 16 amino acids. In germline, CDR1 is MNHEY, CDR2 SMNVEV (reference sequence). The CDR3 here is CASSPWTGPGNTEAFF. CDR3 DNA sequence: TGTGCCAGCAGTCCCTGGACTGGCCCCGGGAACACTGAAGCTTTCTTT.

The CDR3 spells CARQSGDRARNEQYF. CDR3 nucleotide sequence: TGTGCCAGACAATCCGGAGACAGGGCTAGGAACGAGCAGTACTTC. This rearrangement joins TRBV2 to TRBJ2-7; 7 positions match TRBD1. Germline CDR1 is SNHLY and CDR2 is FYNNEI. This CDR3 comprises 15 residues. The junction had 16 bases not matched to a gene; V was cut back by 9 bases and J by 5 bases.

This clone was picked up one time. The rearrangement links TRBV13 to TRBJ1-2; TRBD1 aligns across 12 bases. The V gene's germline CDR1 is PRHDT and CDR2 FYEKMQ (reference sequence). The length of the CDR3 is 15 residues. J lost 5 bases, V lost 6 bases, and 7 bases had no gene match. The CDR3 nucleotides read TGTGCCAGCAGGCCACCGGGACAGGGGGCATATGGCTACACCTTC. Translated, it gives CASRPPGQGAYGYTF.

This rearrangement joins TRBV28 to TRBJ2-1, with 9 nucleotides matching TRBD2. J gave up 4 bases and V 5 bases, and 9 bases lay outside the gene matches. Per germline, CDR1 MDHEN and CDR2 SYDVKM. This CDR3 is built from 16 residues. In nucleotides, the CDR3 is TGTGCCAGCAGTCTCGAGACTAGCGGTAATTACAATGAGCAGTTCTTC. It codes for CASSLETSGNYNEQFF.

The V and J genes are TRBV7-9 and TRBJ1-1; D unclear. Germline V lookup: CDR1 SEHNR, CDR2 FQNEAQ (reference sequence). The CDR3 length is 13 residues. The V and J ends lost 3 bases and 5 bases respectively, with 10 bases between them. The DNA for the CDR3 is TGTGCCAGCAGCTTCCTCCGGGGTACTGAAGCTTTCTTT. Amino acid sequence: CASSFLRGTEAFF.

The rearrangement uses TRBV5-6 and TRBJ1-2, with D uncertain. The CDR3 spans 11 residues. V lost 0 bases, J lost 10 bases, and 7 bases lay in between. Germline CDR1 reads SGHDT; CDR2 reads YYEEEE. DNA for the CDR3: TGTGCCAGCAGCTTGGTACTCGACTACACCTTC. This codes for CASSLVLDYTF.

J is TRBJ2-5 and V is TRBV27; D uncertain. Trimming took off 5 bases at V and 5 bases at J, with 15 bases between the two ends. CDR1 is MNHEY and CDR2 is SMNVEV in the germline V gene (reference sequence). The CDR3 totals 14 residues. The CDR3: CASSPDWVRETQYF. The CDR3 DNA follows: TGTGCCAGCAGTCCTGACTGGGTAAGGGAGACCCAGTACTTC.

The chain combines TRBV11-1 with TRBJ2-7; no clear D. The germline CDR1 and CDR2 sequences are SGHAT and FQDESV (reference sequence). Trimming took 3 bases from V and 5 from J, leaving 17 bases between them. The CDR3 sequence is 15 residues long. The CDR3 nucleotides are TGTGCCAGCAGCTTTCATACCAACCGTGGAGACGAGCAGTACTTC. Protein: CASSFHTNRGDEQYF.

This clone occurred once. The V and J genes are TRBV9 and TRBJ2-3, with 8 bases fitting TRBD2. After removal of 3 bases from V and 3 bases from J, the junction contained 6 bases not matched to a gene. CDR1 and CDR2 from the germline V gene are SGDLS and YYNGEE. CDR3 length: 15 residues. CDR3 DNA sequence: TGTGCCAGCAGCGGAGCGGGAGTGGGGACAGATACGCAGTATTTT. The encoded protein is CASSGAGVGTDTQYF.

The rearrangement uses TRBV19 and TRBJ2-1; 11 bases are a match to TRBD2. The V gene's germline CDR1 is LNHDA and CDR2 SQIVND (reference sequence). The CDR3 is 16 amino acids. Unmatched junction bases numbered 9, after V lost 3 bases and J lost 8 bases. The CDR3 is CASSILAGGPLDEQFF. CDR3 nucleotides: TGTGCCAGTAGTATTCTAGCGGGAGGCCCTCTGGATGAGCAGTTCTTC. Using reference TRBV19 and TRBJ2-1 for the parts outside the CDR3, the full variable domain is DGGITQSPKYLFRKEGQNVTLSCEQNLNHDAMYWYRQDPGQGLRLIYYSQIVNDFQKGDIAEGYSVSREKKESFPLTVTSAQKNPTAFYLCASSILAGGPLDEQFFGPGTRLTVL.

V is TRBV19 and J is TRBJ1-1, with D possibly matching TRBD1 (5 bases). The CDR3 contains 13 residues. Trimming shortened V by 7 bases and J by 0 bases, and 9 bases separated the two germline ends. From germline, CDR1 is LNHDA and CDR2 SQIVND (reference sequence). This CDR3 reads CASKGPMNTEAFF. Here the CDR3 DNA reads TGTGCCAGTAAGGGACCGATGAACACTGAAGCTTTCTTT.

The rearrangement uses TRBV5-1 and TRBJ2-1; D might be TRBD2 (6 bases). The CDR3 sequence is 15 residues long. Deletions cut 3 bases from V and 0 bases from J, with 10 bases between. Germline values: CDR1 SGHRS, CDR2 YFSETQ. The chain's CDR3 is CASSSNGGSYNEQFF. For the CDR3, the DNA is TGCGCCAGCAGCTCAAACGGGGGCTCCTACAATGAGCAGTTCTTC.

The genes are TRBV5-1 and TRBJ2-7, with a possible D match to TRBD2 (6 bases). V was clipped by 3 bases and J by 3 bases, with 13 bases between them. The germline gives CDR1 SGHRS, CDR2 YFSETQ. The CDR3 has 14 residues. CDR3 protein: CASSYTGLRYEQYF. CDR3 coding DNA: TGCGCCAGCAGCTATACGGGACTCCGCTACGAGCAGTACTTC.

This clone was detected a few times. This chain joins TRBV30 and TRBJ1-1, with D possibly being TRBD1 (6 bases). This CDR3 region has 13 residues. In germline, CDR1 is GTSNPN, CDR2 SVGIG (reference sequence). Deletions cut 6 bases from V and 0 bases from J, with 11 bases between. CDR3: CACPGVVNTEAFF. For the CDR3, the DNA is TGTGCCTGCCCAGGGGTCGTGAACACTGAAGCTTTCTTT.

V usage is TRBV4-1 and J usage is TRBJ2-6, with D perhaps assigned TRBD1 or TRBD2 (5 bases each). Germline V gene lookup returns CDR1 MGHRA and CDR2 YSYEKL. CDR3 length equals 22 residues. V lost 0 bases and J lost 0, with 24 bases in between. The CDR3 here is CASSQESIGAPAESSGANVLTF. The CDR3 DNA reads as TGCGCCAGCAGCCAAGAGTCGATCGGGGCCCCGGCCGAGAGCTCTGGGGCCAACGTCCTGACTTTC.

This chain links TRBV19 with TRBJ1-4; D uncertain. Germline V lookup: CDR1 LNHDA, CDR2 SQIVND (reference sequence). V lost 3 bases and J lost 4, with 15 bases in between. The CDR3 sequence is 16 residues long. The CDR3 protein is CASSILGDRLNEKLFF. The CDR3 DNA follows: TGTGCCAGTAGTATTCTTGGGGATAGACTTAATGAAAAACTGTTTTTT.

The rearrangement uses TRBV30 and TRBJ2-7; D perhaps matches TRBD1 (5 bases). The CDR3 is 15 residues long. The V end was cut by 1 base, the J end by 0 bases, with 13 bases between. Looked up from germline, CDR1 is GTSNPN and CDR2 is SVGIG (reference sequence). In DNA form, the CDR3 reads TGTGCCTGGAGTGGCGGAGCAGGGATCTCCTACGAGCAGTACTTC. Its protein product is CAWSGGAGISYEQYF.

The chain is built from TRBV5-1 and TRBJ2-3, with 13 bases matching TRBD2. With V trimmed by 4 bases and J by 6 bases, 11 bases remained unmatched. In germline, CDR1 is SGHRS, CDR2 YFSETQ. The CDR3 spans 17 residues. The CDR3 is CASSQYPTSGRGDTQYF. CDR3 in DNA: TGCGCCAGCAGCCAATACCCTACTAGCGGGAGGGGGGATACGCAGTATTTT.

In regard to this clone: In the same sample, other DNA sequences code for this CDR3. V and J are TRBV27 and TRBJ2-7, with TRBD1 as a possible D gene (6 bases). V was pared by 5 bases and J by 3 bases, with 8 bases between. The CDR3 consists of 12 residues. Germline CDR1 MNHEY, CDR2 SMNVEV (reference sequence). The CDR3 DNA follows: TGTGCCAGCAGTACGACAGGCTACGAGCAGTACTTC. It translates to CASSTTGYEQYF.

A word on this clone: The same CDR3 can be traced to other DNA sequences in this sample. This sequence joins TRBV7-9 and TRBJ2-3; D call uncertain. This CDR3 is built from 12 residues. Trimming shortened V by 5 bases and J by 6 bases, and 9 bases separated the two germline ends. From germline, CDR1 is SEHNR and CDR2 FQNEAQ (reference sequence). The CDR3 here is CASSLRTDTQYF. CDR3 nucleotides: TGTGCCAGCAGCCTTCGTACGGATACGCAGTATTTT.

This chain connects TRBV5-1 to TRBJ2-7; TRBD2 agrees at 9 bases. The germline CDR1 and CDR2 sequences are SGHRS and YFSETQ. Trimming at V came to 1 base and at J to 1 base, leaving 9 bases not matched to a gene. The CDR3 runs to 17 residues. The CDR3 sequence: CASSLNALAGVSYEQYF. The CDR3 DNA reads as TGCGCCAGCAGCTTGAACGCCTTAGCGGGAGTGTCCTACGAGCAGTACTTC.

The chain employs TRBV19 and TRBJ2-5, with 7 bases identical to TRBD2. J lost 0 bases, V lost 8 bases, and 3 bases had no gene match. Per germline, CDR1 LNHDA and CDR2 SQIVND (reference sequence). This CDR3 is built from 13 residues. CDR3 loop: CASGRGYQETQYF. For the CDR3, the DNA is TGTGCCAGTGGGAGGGGTTACCAAGAGACCCAGTACTTC.

This chain joins TRBV6-5 and TRBJ1-2, with 9 bases aligning to TRBD1. Per the germline V gene, CDR1 is MNHEY and CDR2 is SVGAGI. The CDR3 consists of 15 residues. Germline trimming cut 8 bases from V and 5 bases from J; bases unmatched to any gene: 12. The CDR3 is CASAGPDRGQYGYTF. CDR3 nucleotides: TGTGCCAGCGCGGGTCCGGACAGGGGTCAATATGGCTACACCTTC.

This clone was detected only once. Other nucleotide sequences in the sample specify the same CDR3. The chain couples TRBV7-9 to TRBJ1-1; D might be TRBD1 (5 bases). The CDR3 is 15 residues long. The V end was cut by 5 bases, the J end by 0 bases, with 13 bases between. Germline V lookup: CDR1 SEHNR, CDR2 FQNEAQ (reference sequence). The CDR3: CASSPLGGMNTEAFF. The CDR3 DNA reads TGTGCCAGCAGCCCCCTCGGGGGAATGAACACTGAAGCTTTCTTT.

The V gene is TRBV28, the J gene TRBJ2-7, with TRBD1 as a possible D gene (6 bases). This CDR3 is built from 14 residues. Germline values: CDR1 MDHEN, CDR2 SYDVKM. The ends were cut back, 2 bases at V and 6 bases at J, with 14 bases in the middle. CDR3 in amino acids: CASSLAAGVSEQYF. CDR3 DNA sequence: TGTGCCAGCAGTTTAGCCGCAGGGGTAAGCGAGCAGTACTTC.

The chain has TRBV9 and TRBJ1-1, with a tentative D call TRBD1 (5 bases). The CDR3 totals 16 residues. Germline V lookup: CDR1 SGDLS, CDR2 YYNGEE. V was cut by 2 bases and J by 5 bases, with 19 bases left in between. DNA for the CDR3: TGTGCCAGCAGCGTCGACATCCGGGAGGGGAGGACTGAAGCTTTCTTT. Translation: CASSVDIREGRTEAFF.

V and J are TRBV27 and TRBJ2-2, with 11 bases aligning to TRBD2. This CDR3 spans 18 amino acids. Trimming took 2 bases from V and 5 from J; bases not matched to a gene: 10. Germline-derived CDR1 and CDR2 are MNHEY and SMNVEV (reference sequence). Here the CDR3 reads CASSLGASGRSRTGELFF. The DNA for the CDR3 is TGTGCCAGCAGTTTAGGAGCTAGCGGGAGGAGTCGGACCGGGGAGCTGTTTTTT.

This chain uses TRBV6-5 with TRBJ2-3; D not resolved. Trimming shortened V by 7 bases and J by 6 bases, and 14 bases separated the two germline ends. The CDR3 is 13 residues long. CDR1 is MNHEY and CDR2 is SVGAGI in the germline V gene. The CDR3 nucleotides are TGTGCCAGCACCCTTGAGGCAGGCGATACGCAGTATTTT. It translates to CASTLEAGDTQYF.